This TCR beta chain is drawn from a study of post-analysis software for immune sequencing data. Study context: The cohort encompassed relapsing-remitting, secondary progressive and progressive-relapsing multiple sclerosis disease courses. General study findings and limits: A significant reduction in normalized Chao1 diversity was observed in multiple sclerosis patients versus controls. A handful of TRBV segments appeared more often in patients than in controls, and TRBV5-6, TRBV5-1 and TRBV20-1 were among these. By F measure, strong co-clustering occurred among samples prepared in the same batch.

TCR beta cDNA libraries had unique molecular identifiers. From the PCR reads, TCRdb called clonotypes with MiXCR, one entry per CDR3 protein. This table has about 770,000 distinct CDR3 sequences, 46% appearing once. Points on this clonotype: Its antigen is unknown.

The CDR3 extends over 15 amino acids. Germline-derived CDR1 and CDR2 are DFQATT and SNEGSKA (reference sequence). Trimming took 6 bases from V and 6 from J, leaving 21 bases between them. This sequence was found in a girl under 18 with multiple sclerosis. This chain joins TRBV20-1 and TRBJ2-1; maybe TRBD1 (6 bases). The sequencing input was blood. The DNA for the CDR3 is TGCAGTGCCCGGGACAATCCATGGAGGCCCAATGAGCAGTTCTTC. As protein: CSARDNPWRPNEQFF.